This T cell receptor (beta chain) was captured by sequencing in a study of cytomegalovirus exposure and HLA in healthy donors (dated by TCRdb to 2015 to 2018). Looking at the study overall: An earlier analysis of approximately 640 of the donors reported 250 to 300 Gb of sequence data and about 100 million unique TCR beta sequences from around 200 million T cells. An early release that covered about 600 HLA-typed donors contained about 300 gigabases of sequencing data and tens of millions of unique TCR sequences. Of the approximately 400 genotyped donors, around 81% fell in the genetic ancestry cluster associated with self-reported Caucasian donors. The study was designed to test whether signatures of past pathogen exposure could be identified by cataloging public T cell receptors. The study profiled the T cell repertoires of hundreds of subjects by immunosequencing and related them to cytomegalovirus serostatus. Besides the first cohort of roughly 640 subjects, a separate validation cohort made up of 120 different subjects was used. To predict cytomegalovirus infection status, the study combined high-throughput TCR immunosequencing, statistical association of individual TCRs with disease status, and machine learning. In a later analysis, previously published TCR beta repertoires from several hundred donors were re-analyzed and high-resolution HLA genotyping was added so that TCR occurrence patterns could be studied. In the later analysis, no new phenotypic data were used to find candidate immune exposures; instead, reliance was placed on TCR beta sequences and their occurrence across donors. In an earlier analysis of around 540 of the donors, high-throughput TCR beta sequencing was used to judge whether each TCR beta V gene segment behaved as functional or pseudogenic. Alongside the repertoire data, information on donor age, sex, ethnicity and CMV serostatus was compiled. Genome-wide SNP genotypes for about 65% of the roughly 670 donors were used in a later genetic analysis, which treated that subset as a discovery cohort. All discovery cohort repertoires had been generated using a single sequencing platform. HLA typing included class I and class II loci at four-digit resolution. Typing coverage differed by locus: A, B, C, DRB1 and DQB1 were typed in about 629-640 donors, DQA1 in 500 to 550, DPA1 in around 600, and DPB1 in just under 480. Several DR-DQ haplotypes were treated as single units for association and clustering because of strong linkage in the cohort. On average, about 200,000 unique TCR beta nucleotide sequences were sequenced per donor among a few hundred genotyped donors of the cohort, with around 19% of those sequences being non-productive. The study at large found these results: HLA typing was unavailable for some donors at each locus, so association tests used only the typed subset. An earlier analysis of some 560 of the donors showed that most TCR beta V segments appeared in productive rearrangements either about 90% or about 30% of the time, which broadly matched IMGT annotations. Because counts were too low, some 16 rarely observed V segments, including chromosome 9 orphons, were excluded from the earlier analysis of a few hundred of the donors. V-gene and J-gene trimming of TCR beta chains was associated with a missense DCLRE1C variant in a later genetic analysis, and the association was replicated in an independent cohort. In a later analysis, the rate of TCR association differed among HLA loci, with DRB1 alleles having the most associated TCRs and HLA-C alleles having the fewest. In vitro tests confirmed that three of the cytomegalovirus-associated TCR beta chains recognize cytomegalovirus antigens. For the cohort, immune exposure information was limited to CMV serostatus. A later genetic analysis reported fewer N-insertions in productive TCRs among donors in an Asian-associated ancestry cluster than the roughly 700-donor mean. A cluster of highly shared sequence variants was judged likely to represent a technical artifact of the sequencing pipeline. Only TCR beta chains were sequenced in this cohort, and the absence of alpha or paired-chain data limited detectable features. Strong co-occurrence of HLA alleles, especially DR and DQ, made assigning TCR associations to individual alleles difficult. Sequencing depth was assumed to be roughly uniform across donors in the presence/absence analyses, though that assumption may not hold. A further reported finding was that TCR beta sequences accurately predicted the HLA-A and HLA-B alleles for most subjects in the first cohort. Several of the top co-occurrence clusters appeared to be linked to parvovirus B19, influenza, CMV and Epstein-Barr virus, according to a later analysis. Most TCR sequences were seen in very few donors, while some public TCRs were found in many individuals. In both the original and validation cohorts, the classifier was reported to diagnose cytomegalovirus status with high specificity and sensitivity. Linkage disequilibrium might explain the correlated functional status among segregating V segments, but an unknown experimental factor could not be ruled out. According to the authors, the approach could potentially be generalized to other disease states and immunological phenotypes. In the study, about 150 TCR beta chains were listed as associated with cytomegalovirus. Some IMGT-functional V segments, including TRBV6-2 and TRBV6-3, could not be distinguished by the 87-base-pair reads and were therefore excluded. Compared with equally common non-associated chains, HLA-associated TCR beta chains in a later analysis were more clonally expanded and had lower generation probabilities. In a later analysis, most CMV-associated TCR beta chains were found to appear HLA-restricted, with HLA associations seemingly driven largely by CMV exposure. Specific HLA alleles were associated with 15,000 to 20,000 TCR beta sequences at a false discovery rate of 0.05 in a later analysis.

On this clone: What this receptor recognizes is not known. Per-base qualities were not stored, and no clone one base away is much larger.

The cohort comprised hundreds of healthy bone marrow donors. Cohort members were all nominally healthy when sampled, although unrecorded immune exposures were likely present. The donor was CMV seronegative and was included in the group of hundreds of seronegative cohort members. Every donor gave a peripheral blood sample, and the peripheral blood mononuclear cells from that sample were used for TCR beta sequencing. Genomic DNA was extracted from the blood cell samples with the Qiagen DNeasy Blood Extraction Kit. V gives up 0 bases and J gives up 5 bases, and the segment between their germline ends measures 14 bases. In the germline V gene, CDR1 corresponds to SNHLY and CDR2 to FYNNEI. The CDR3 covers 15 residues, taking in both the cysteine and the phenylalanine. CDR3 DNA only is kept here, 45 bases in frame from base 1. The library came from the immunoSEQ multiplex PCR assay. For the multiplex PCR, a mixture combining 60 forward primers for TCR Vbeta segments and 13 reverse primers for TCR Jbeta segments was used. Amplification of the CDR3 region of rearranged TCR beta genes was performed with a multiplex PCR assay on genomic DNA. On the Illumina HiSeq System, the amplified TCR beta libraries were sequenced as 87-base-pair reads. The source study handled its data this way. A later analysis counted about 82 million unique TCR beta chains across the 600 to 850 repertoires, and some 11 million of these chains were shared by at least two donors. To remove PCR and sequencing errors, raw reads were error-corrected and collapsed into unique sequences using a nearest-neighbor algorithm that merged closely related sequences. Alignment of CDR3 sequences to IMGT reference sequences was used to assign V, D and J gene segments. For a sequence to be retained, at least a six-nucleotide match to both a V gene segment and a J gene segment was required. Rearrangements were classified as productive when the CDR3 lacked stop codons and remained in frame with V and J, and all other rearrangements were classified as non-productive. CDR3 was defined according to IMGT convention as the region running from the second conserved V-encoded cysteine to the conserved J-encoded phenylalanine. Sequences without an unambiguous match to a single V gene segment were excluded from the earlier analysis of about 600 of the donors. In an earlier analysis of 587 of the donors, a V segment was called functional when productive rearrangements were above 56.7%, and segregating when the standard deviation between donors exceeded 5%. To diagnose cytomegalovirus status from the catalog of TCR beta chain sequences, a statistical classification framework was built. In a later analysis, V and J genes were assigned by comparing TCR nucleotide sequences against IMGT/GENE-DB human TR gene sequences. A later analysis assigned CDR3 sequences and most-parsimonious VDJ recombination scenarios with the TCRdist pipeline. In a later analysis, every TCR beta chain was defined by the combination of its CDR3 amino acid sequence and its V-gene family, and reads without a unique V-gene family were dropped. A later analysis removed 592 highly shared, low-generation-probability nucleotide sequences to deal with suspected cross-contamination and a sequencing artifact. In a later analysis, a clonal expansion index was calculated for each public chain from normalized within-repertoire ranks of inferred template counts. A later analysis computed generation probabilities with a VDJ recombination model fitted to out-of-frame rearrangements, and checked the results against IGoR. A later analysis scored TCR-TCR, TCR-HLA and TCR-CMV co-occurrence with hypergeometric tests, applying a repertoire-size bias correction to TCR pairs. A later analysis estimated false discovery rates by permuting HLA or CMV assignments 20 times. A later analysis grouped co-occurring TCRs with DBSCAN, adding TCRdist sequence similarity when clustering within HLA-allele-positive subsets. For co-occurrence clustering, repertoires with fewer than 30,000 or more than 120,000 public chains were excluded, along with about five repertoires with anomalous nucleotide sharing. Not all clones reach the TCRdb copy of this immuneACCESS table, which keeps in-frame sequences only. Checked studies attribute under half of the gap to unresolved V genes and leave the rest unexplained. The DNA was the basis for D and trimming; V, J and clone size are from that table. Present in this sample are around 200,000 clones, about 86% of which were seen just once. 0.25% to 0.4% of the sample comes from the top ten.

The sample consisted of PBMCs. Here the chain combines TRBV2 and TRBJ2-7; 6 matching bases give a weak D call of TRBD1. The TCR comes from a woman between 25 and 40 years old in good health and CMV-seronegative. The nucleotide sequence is TGTGCCAGCAGTGAAGCGCTCCACAGGGCCCACGAGCAGTACTTC. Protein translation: CASSEALHRAHEQYF. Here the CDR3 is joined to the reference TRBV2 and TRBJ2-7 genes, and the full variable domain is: EPEVTQTPSHQVTQMGQEVILRCVPISNHLYFYWYRQILGQKVEFLVSFYNNEISEKSEIFDDQFSVERPDGSNFTLKIRSTKLEDSAMYFCASSEALHRAHEQYFGPGTRLTVT.